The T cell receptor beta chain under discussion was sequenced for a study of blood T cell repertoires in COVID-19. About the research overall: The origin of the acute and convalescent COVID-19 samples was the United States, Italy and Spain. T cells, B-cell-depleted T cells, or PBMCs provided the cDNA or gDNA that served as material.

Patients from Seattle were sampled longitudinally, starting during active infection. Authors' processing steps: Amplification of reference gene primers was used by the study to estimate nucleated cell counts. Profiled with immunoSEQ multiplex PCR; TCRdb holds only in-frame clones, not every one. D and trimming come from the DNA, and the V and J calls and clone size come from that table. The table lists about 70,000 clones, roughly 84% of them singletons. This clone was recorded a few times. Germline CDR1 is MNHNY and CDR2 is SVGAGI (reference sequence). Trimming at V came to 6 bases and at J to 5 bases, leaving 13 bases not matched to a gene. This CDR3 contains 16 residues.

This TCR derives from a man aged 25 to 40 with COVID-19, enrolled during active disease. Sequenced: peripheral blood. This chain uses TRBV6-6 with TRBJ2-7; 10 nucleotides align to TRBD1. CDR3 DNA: TGTGCCAGCAGGACGCCACCGGGACAGGGGAAAAACGAGCAGTACTTC. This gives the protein CASRTPPGQGKNEQYF.